The sequence of this T cell receptor (beta chain) was determined in a study of CD8+CD57+ T cells in acquired aplastic anemia. Notes on the study in general: A significant difference in CD8+ Simpson's diversity between patients and controls was not found. Patients and controls had in common some 30 CD8+ CDR3 sequences.

Patients chosen for sequencing had shown CD8+CD57+ cell expansion by flow cytometry. This clonotype was observed at least ten times. Its antigen is as yet unknown. This CDR3 spans 15 amino acids. Germline V gene sequence: CDR1 WSHSY, CDR2 SAAADI. V gave up 10 bases and J gave up 3 bases; unmatched junction bases: 11. TCR beta VDJ and CDR3 profiling used genomic DNA as template. TCRdb redid the calling of the reads with MiXCR, one entry per CDR3 protein. Of a few hundred thousand distinct CDR3 sequences listed, 25% to 40% are singletons. The sequence came from a human donor with aplastic anemia. The chain carries TRBV10-2 and TRBJ2-1; 8 bases fit TRBD1. The sample consisted of sorted CD4+, CD8+, or CD8+CD57+ T cells (not recorded which) from PBMCs. The CDR3 loop is CATLKPGQVYNEQFF. CDR3 DNA: TGCGCCACCCTTAAGCCGGGACAGGTCTACAATGAGCAGTTCTTC.